The rows below give T cell receptor beta chains drawn from one sample of a study of post-analysis software for immune sequencing data. From the PCR reads, TCRdb called clonotypes with MiXCR, one entry per CDR3 protein. The sample records roughly 570,000 distinct CDR3 sequences, around 34% being singletons. The sample taken for sequencing was blood. The receptor set was obtained from a girl younger than 18 with multiple sclerosis. Both conserved end residues are part of each CDR3. The D gene is left open where the match is weak. Rows may omit the clone size; those that give it use once, few, many or a size class.

CDR3 length	V gene	D gene	clone size	J gene	CDR3 DNA	CDR3 protein
16	TRBV5-5	TRBD1	-	TRBJ1-5	TGTGCCAGCAGCCGGCGGGGGACAGGGGCGAATCAGCCCCAGCATTTT	CASSRRGTGANQPQHF
13	TRBV7-8	-	few	TRBJ2-3	TGTGCCAGCAGCTTAGCGGAGGCAGATACGCAGTATTTT	CASSLAEADTQYF
17	TRBV7-8	TRBD1	few	TRBJ1-6	TGTGCCAGCAGCTTAGGGATCGGACAGGGTGGGGATTCACCCCTCCACTTT	CASSLGIGQGGDSPLHF
17	TRBV7-9	TRBD1	-	TRBJ1-5	TGTGCCAGCAGCTTATATCTGGGGGGACAGGAGAATCAGCCCCAGCATTTT	CASSLYLGGQENQPQHF
14	TRBV4-1	-	-	TRBJ1-1	TGCGCCAGCAGCCAAATACAGATGAGATTGTCGGCTTTCTTT	CASSQIQMRLSAFF
14	TRBV20-1	-	once	TRBJ2-4	TGCAGTGCTAGAGAAGCGGTAGCCAAAAACATTCAGTACTTC	CSAREAVAKNIQYF
17	TRBV4-1	TRBD1	few	TRBJ2-7	TGCGCCAGCAGCCACCTACAGGGGTCCTCAAGAACCTACGAGCAGTACTTC	CASSHLQGSSRTYEQYF
15	TRBV20-1	TRBD2	once	TRBJ2-1	TGCAGTCCCCAGGGGTGGCGGGGGGAGTACAATGAGCAGTTCTTC	CSPQGWRGEYNEQFF
15	TRBV20-1	-	few	TRBJ2-3	TGCAGTGCTAGCCCCGGGACGGGGGACACAGATACGCAGTATTTT	CSASPGTGDTDTQYF
16	TRBV11-2	TRBD2	few	TRBJ2-5	TGTGCCAGCAGCCTAAGGGGAGCGGGGGGGCAAGAGACCCAGTACTTC	CASSLRGAGGQETQYF
16	TRBV4-1	-	-	TRBJ1-1	TGCGCCAGCAGCCAAGAGTTAACACAGACGAACACTGAAGCTTTCTTT	CASSQELTQTNTEAFF
13	TRBV9	-	-	TRBJ2-4	TGTGCCAGCAGCGTAGAAGCCTTCGACATTCAGTACTTC	CASSVEAFDIQYF
15	TRBV5-5	TRBD2	-	TRBJ2-5	TGTGCCGGCAGCTTAGGGACTAGCTTTTCCGAGACCCAGTACTTC	CAGSLGTSFSETQYF
16	TRBV6-1	-	-	TRBJ2-7	TGTGCCAGCAGTGTCGGCCCGGGACACCCCTCCTACGAGCAGTACTTC	CASSVGPGHPSYEQYF
16	TRBV11-1	TRBD2	few	TRBJ2-1	TGTGCCAGCAGCTTACCTAGCGGGGGGGAAAGCAATGAGCAGTTCTTC	CASSLPSGGESNEQFF